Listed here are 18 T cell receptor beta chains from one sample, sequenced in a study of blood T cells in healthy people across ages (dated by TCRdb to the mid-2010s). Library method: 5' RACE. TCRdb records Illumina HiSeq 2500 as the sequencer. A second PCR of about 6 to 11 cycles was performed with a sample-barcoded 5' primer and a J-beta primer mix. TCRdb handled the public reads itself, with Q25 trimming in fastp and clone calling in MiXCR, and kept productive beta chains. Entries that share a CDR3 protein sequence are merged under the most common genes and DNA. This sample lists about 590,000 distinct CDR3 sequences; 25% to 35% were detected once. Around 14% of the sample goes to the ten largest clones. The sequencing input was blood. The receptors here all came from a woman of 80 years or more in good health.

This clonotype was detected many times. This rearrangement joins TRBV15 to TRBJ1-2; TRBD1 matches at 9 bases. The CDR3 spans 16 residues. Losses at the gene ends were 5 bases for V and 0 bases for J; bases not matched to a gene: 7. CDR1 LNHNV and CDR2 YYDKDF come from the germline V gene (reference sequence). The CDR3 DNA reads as TGTGCCACCAGCCGACGACAGGGGGTTCCTAACTATGGCTACACCTTC. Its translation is CATSRRQGVPNYGYTF.

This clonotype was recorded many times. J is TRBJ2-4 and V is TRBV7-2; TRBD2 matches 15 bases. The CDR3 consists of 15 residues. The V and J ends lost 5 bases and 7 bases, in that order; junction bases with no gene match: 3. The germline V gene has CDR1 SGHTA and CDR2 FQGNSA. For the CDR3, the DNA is TGTGCCAGCAGCGGGACTAGCGGGGGGTCGAACATTCAGTACTTC. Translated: CASSGTSGGSNIQYF.

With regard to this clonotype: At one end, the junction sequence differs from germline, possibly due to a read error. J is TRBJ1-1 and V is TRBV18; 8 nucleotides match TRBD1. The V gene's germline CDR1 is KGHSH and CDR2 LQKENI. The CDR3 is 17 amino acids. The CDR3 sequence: CTSSPQQGGHVKAEAFF. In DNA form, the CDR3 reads TGTACCAGCTCACCCCAACAGGGGGGACACGTGAAGGCTGAAGCTTTCTTT.

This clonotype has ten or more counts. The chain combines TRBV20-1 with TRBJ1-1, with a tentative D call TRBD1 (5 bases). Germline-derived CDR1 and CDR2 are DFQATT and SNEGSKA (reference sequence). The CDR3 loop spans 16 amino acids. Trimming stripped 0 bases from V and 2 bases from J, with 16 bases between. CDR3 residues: CSARDPNRGDNTEAFF. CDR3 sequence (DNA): TGCAGTGCTAGAGATCCCAACCGGGGGGACAACACTGAAGCTTTCTTT.

CDR3 region: CASLPGSGTGLSNQPQHF. DNA for the CDR3: TGTGCCAGCCTCCCAGGGAGCGGGACAGGTCTTAGCAATCAGCCCCAGCATTTT. The rearrangement links TRBV6-2 or TRBV6-3 to TRBJ1-5; 8 nucleotides line up with TRBD1. The CDR3 is 18 amino acids. After removal of 8 bases from V and 0 bases from J, the junction contained 15 bases not matched to a gene. Germline assignment: CDR1 MNHEY and CDR2 SVGEGT.

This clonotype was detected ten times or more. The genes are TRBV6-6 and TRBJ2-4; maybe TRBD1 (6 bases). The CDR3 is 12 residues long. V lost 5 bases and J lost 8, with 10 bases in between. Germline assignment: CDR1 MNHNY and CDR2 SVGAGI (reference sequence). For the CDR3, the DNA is TGTGCCAGCAGTCCTGGGGGCCACATTCAGTACTTC. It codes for CASSPGGHIQYF.

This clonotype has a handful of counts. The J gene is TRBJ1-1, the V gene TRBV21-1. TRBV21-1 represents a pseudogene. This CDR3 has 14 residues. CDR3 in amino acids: CASSRAGENTEAFF. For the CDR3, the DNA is TGTGCCAGCAGCAGGGCAGGTGAGAACACTGAAGCTTTCTTT.

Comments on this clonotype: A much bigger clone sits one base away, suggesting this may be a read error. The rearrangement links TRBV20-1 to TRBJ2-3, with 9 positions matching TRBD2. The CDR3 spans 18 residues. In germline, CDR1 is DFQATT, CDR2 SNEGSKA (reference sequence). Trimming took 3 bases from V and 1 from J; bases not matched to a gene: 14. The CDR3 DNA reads TGCAGTGCTAGTAGAGCGGGGGGCCCCACCTTAGGCACAGATACGCAGTATTTT. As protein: CSASRAGGPTLGTDTQYF.

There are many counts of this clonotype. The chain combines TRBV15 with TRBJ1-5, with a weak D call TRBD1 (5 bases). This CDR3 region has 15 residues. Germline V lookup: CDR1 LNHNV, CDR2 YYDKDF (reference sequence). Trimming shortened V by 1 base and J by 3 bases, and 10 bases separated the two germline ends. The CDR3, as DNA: TGTGCCACCAGCAGAGCCGGGGGATCCAATCAGCCCCAGCATTTT. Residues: CATSRAGGSNQPQHF.

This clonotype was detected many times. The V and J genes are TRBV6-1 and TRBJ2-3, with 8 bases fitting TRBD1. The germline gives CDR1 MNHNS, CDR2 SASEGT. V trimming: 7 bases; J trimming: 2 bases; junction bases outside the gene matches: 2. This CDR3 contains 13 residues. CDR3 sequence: CASKDRVTDTQYF. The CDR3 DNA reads TGTGCCAGCAAGGACAGGGTCACAGATACGCAGTATTTT.

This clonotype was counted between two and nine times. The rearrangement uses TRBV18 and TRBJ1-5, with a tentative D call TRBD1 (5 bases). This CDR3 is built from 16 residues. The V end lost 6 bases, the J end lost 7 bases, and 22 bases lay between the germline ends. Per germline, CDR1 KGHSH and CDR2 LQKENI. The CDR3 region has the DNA TGTGCCAGCTCCTTTTTATGGGACCAACCGGGGCAGCCCCAGCATTTT. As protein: CASSFLWDQPGQPQHF.

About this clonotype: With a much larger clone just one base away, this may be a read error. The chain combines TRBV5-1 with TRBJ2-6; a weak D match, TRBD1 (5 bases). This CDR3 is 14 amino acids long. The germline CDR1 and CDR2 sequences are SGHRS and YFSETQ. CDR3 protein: CASSSSPGANVPTF. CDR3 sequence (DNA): TGCGCCAGCAGCTCGTCTCCTGGGGCCAACGTCCCGACTTTC.

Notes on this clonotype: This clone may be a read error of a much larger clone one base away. The CDR3 DNA sequence: TGCAGTGCTAGAGGCGACAGGGGAGAGGGCTGCGAGCAGTACTTC. Translated: CSARGDRGEGCEQYF. This chain connects TRBV20-1 to TRBJ2-5; 8 bases line up with TRBD1. Judging by the DNA end, TRBJ2-7 fits better; the J call may be wrong. The germline V gene has CDR1 DFQATT and CDR2 SNEGSKA (reference sequence). CDR3 size: 15 residues.

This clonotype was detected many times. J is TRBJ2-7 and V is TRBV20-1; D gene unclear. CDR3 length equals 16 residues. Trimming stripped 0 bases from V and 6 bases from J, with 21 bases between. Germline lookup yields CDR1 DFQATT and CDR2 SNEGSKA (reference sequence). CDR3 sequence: CSARETGGPRRGEQYF. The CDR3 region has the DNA TGCAGTGCTAGAGAAACCGGCGGCCCCCGCCGCGGCGAGCAGTACTTC.

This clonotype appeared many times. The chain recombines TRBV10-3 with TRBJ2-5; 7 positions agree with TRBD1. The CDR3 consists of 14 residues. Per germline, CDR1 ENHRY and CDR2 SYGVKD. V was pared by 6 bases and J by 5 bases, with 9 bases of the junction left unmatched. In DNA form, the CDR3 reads TGTGCCATCAGGGAGACAGGGACGGGGGAGACCCAGTACTTC. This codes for CAIRETGTGETQYF.

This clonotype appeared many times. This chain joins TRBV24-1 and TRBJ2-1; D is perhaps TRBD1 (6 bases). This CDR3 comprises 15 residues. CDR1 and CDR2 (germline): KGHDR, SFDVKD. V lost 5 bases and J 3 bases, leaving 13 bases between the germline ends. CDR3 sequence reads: CATSVDNRDYNEQFF. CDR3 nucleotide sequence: TGTGCCACCAGTGTCGACAACAGGGACTACAATGAGCAGTTCTTC.

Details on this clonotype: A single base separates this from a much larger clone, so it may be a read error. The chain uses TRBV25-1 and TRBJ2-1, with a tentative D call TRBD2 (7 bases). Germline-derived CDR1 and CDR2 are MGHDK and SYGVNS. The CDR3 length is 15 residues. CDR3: CASGRASGGNNKQFF. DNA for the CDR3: TGTGCCAGCGGAAGGGCTTCGGGGGGCAACAATAAGCAGTTCTTC.

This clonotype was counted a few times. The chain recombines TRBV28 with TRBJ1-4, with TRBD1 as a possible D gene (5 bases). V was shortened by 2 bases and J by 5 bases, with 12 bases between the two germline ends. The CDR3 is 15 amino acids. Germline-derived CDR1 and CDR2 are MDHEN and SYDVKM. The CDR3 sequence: CASSLPGPPNEKLFF. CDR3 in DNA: TGTGCCAGCAGTTTACCGGGACCGCCAAATGAAAAACTGTTTTTT.